This TCR beta chain was observed in a study of blood T cell repertoires in COVID-19. Study context: PBMCs, B-cell-depleted T cells, or T cells were the source of the cDNA or gDNA that made up the material.

As processed by the authors: Using reference gene primer amplification, nucleated cell counts were estimated. TCRdb's copy holds only in-frame clones and misses some; the assay was immunoSEQ multiplex PCR. D and trimming were read from the DNA, whereas the V and J calls and clone size are those reported in that table. The sample has roughly 250,000 clones, about 83% seen once. The CDR3 runs to 17 residues. The germline gives CDR1 MNHEY, CDR2 SMNVEV (reference sequence). The ends were cut back, 0 bases at V and 6 bases at J, with 18 bases in the middle. The chain uses TRBV27 and TRBJ2-1; tentatively, D is TRBD2 (5 bases). The TCR was taken from a man in his forties or fifties with active or convalescent COVID-19. The sequenced sample consisted of peripheral blood. CDR3 sequence (DNA): TGTGCCAGCAGTTTATCCCAGGAGGCAGTCTCACGCAATGAGCAGTTCTTC. It codes for CASSLSQEAVSRNEQFF.